This TCR beta chain derives from a study of T-cell memory formation after mild COVID-19. Study-level information: Clusters of TCRs were largely donor specific. Broader study findings: Clones shrinking from day 15 to 85 showed even CD4/CD8 mixes; later expanders tilted CD4+.

The CDR3 sequence is 16 residues long. Per the germline V gene, CDR1 is SGHVS and CDR2 is FQNEAQ. V lost 5 bases to trimming and J lost 2 bases; unmatched junction nucleotides: 10. With constant-segment primers, 5'RACE yielded cDNA libraries of TCR alpha and TCR beta that carried sample barcodes and UMIs. TCRdb independently ran MiXCR on the 5' RACE reads; one entry per CDR3 protein. The table includes hundreds of thousands of distinct CDR3 sequences, about 20% detected once. This clonotype was counted a few times. Its antigen is currently unknown. The chain couples TRBV7-8 to TRBJ2-3; 7 bases map to TRBD2. The TCR comes from an adult woman who had mild COVID-19 (a few samples of this study predate the infection). Cell type and time point are not known. The material sequenced was PBMCs or a T cell subset sorted from them (not recorded which). CDR3 bases: TGTGCCAGCAGCCCGAGGAGCGGGGAGAACACAGATACGCAGTATTTT. Translation: CASSPRSGENTDTQYF.